This T cell receptor (beta chain) appears in the sequencing data of a study of T-cell memory formation after mild COVID-19. About the research overall: For the most part, TCR clusters were specific to one donor.

General study points: While clones contracting from day 15 to 85 were balanced between CD4 and CD8, later expanders leaned CD4+. Some responding clones appeared in pre-infection memory, suggesting cross-reactive memory joined.

There are a few counts of this clonotype. Its antigen remains unknown. J lost 7 bases, V lost 1 base, and 18 bases had no gene match. The CDR3 runs 19 residues. From germline, CDR1 is SEHNR and CDR2 FQNEAQ (reference sequence). TCRdb recomputed calls from the 5' RACE reads with MiXCR, one row per CDR3 protein. Among 80,000 to 90,000 distinct CDR3 sequences listed, roughly 25% were seen once. The J gene is TRBJ2-1, the V gene TRBV7-9; 8 bases agree with TRBD2. This TCR derives from a man between 18 and 29 years old who had mild COVID-19 (a few samples of this study predate the infection). Cell type and time point are not known. Sequenced material: PBMCs or a T cell subset sorted from them (not recorded which). The CDR3 DNA follows: TGTGCCAGCAGCTTAGGAGGTTGGAGCGGGGGACAACGGGGAAATGAGCAGTTCTTC. Translation: CASSLGGWSGGQRGNEQFF. The complete variable domain, with remaining parts taken from reference TRBV7-9 and TRBJ2-1, reads DTGVSQNPRHKITKRGQNVTFRCDPISEHNRLYWYRQTLGQGPEFLTYFQNEAQLEKSRLLSDRFSAERPKGSFSTLEIQRTEQGDSAMYLCASSLGGWSGGQRGNEQFFGPGTRLTVL.